A single sample is the source of the 21 T cell receptor beta chains below, sequenced in a study of blood T cells in healthy people across ages. Primers used in a second PCR of about 6 to 11 cycles were a sample-barcoded 5' primer and a J-beta primer mix. TCRdb analysed the 5' RACE reads with MiXCR anew, one entry per CDR3 protein. The sample has about 1,600,000 distinct CDR3 sequences, around two fifths seen once. Sequenced: blood. The source of these receptors is a woman aged 18-29 years in good health.

This clonotype was counted a few times. This chain joins TRBV29-1 and TRBJ2-3; TRBD2 might be the D (6 bases). Germline CDR1 reads SQVTM; CDR2 reads ANQGSEA. The CDR3 contains 14 residues. Trimming shortened V by 7 bases and J by 0 bases, and 14 bases separated the two germline ends. CDR3 in amino acids: CSGDWEASTDTQYF. The CDR3 DNA reads TGCAGCGGGGACTGGGAGGCTAGCACAGATACGCAGTATTTT.

This clonotype was seen only a few times. The chain combines TRBV6-1 with TRBJ2-5; a weak D match, TRBD1 (5 bases). The germline V and J ends were trimmed by 4 bases and 4 bases, with 16 bases remaining between them. The CDR3 covers 15 residues. Germline CDR1 and CDR2: MNHNS and SASEGT. As DNA, the CDR3 is TGTGCCAGCAGTGCGATCCAGGGTACCGGAGAGACCCAGTACTTC. Its translation is CASSAIQGTGETQYF.

On this clonotype itself: One end of the junction is discordant with germline, which a read error may explain. The CDR3 loop is CASRPDRGESSEQYF. The CDR3 nucleotides are TGTGCCAGCAGGCCAGACAGAGGAGAATCCTCCGAGCAGTACTTC. This chain connects TRBV4-2 to TRBJ2-5, with D perhaps TRBD1 (5 bases). The tail of the sequence fits TRBJ2-7 better, so the J call may be wrong. The CDR3 spans 15 residues. CDR1 is LGHNA and CDR2 is YNFKEQ in the germline V gene.

This clonotype was picked up one time. The chain is built from TRBV27 and TRBJ1-2, with D possibly matching TRBD1 (6 bases). Germline loops: CDR1 MNHEY, CDR2 SMNVEV (reference sequence). The ends were cut back, 2 bases at V and 8 bases at J, with 18 bases in the middle. The CDR3 is 15 amino acids. The CDR3 nucleotides read TGTGCCAGCAGTTTAGTCGCAGGGGCCGGGGGCGGCTACACCTTC. Translated: CASSLVAGAGGGYTF.

V is TRBV12-3 or TRBV12-4 and J is TRBJ2-1; 8 positions agree with TRBD2. The CDR3 totals 14 residues. V gave up 8 bases and J gave up 6 bases; unmatched junction bases: 9. The CDR3 DNA is TGTGCCAGCCGGACGGGGGGGTTTGGCAATGAGCAGTTCTTC. Encoded protein: CASRTGGFGNEQFF.

This clonotype turned up a few times. The V call is TRBV12-3 or TRBV12-4, the J call TRBJ2-5; 7 nucleotides align to TRBD2. CDR3 length: 15 amino acids. J gave up 11 bases and V 4 bases, and 16 bases lay outside the gene matches. The DNA of the CDR3 is TGTGCCAGCAGTTGGGCGGGAGACTATGACAATGAGCAGTACTTC. Translating it yields CASSWAGDYDNEQYF.

The chain carries TRBV20-1 and TRBJ2-1; the D gene is possibly TRBD2 (5 bases). V lost 3 bases and J 6 bases, leaving 15 bases between the germline ends. From germline, CDR1 is DFQATT and CDR2 SNEGSKA (reference sequence). The CDR3 spans 14 residues. CDR3 bases: TGCAGTGCTAGTGGCTACCTTGGGAGCAATGAGCAGTTCTTC. This sequence encodes CSASGYLGSNEQFF.

The V gene is TRBV7-2, the J gene TRBJ1-2, with 9 bases lining up with TRBD1. The CDR3 contains 13 residues. Unmatched junction bases numbered 4, after V lost 5 bases and J lost 6 bases. The germline gives CDR1 SGHTA, CDR2 FQGNSA. CDR3 nucleotides: TGTGCCAGCAGCCGGACAGGGGTTGATGGCTACACCTTC. Translation gives CASSRTGVDGYTF.

The chain combines TRBV30 with TRBJ2-3; D possibly uses TRBD1 or TRBD2 (5 bases each). There are 16 residues in the CDR3. Trimming took 0 bases from V and 2 from J, leaving 15 bases between them. Per the germline V gene, CDR1 is GTSNPN and CDR2 is SVGIG (reference sequence). This CDR3 reads CAWSVPGTPDTDTQYF. Here the CDR3 DNA reads TGTGCCTGGAGTGTACCCGGGACGCCTGACACAGATACGCAGTATTTT.

This clonotype appeared a few times. The genes are TRBV12-3 or TRBV12-4 and TRBJ1-5; possible D gene TRBD1, 5 bases. The CDR3 has 15 residues. V dropped 1 base and J dropped 6 bases, with 13 bases sitting between them. In DNA, the CDR3 is TGTGCCAGCAGTTTAGGTCGGTCTGGGGGTCAGCCCCAGCATTTT. This encodes CASSLGRSGGQPQHF.

The J gene is TRBJ2-3, the V gene TRBV27, with D uncertain. The CDR3 is 14 amino acids. Germline CDR1 is MNHEY and CDR2 is SMNVEV (reference sequence). The V and J ends lost 2 bases and 4 bases respectively, with 10 bases between them. CDR3 protein: CASSLGVIADTQYF. Written as DNA, the CDR3 is TGTGCCAGCAGTTTAGGGGTGATCGCAGATACGCAGTATTTT.

The J gene is TRBJ2-5, the V gene TRBV9; the match to TRBD1 covers 10 bases. Germline values: CDR1 SGDLS, CDR2 YYNGEE. V dropped 2 bases and J dropped 3; count of bases not matched to a gene: 4. The CDR3 extends over 15 amino acids. The CDR3 protein is CASSVRTGGEETQYF. DNA of the CDR3: TGTGCCAGCAGCGTTCGGACAGGGGGGGAAGAGACCCAGTACTTC. The variable domain in full, completed from reference TRBV9 and TRBJ2-5, reads DSGVTQTPKHLITATGQRVTLRCSPRSGDLSVYWYQQSLDQGLQFLIQYYNGEERAKGNILERFSAQQFPDLHSELNLSSLELGDSALYFCASSVRTGGEETQYFGPGTRLLVL.

Concerning this clonotype itself: A much larger clonotype is one base distant, so this may be a read error. V is TRBV3-1 and J is TRBJ1-2; 7 nucleotides agree with TRBD1. The CDR3 length is 14 residues. From germline, CDR1 is LGHDT and CDR2 YNNKEL (reference sequence). J was trimmed by 4 bases and V by 4 bases; bases with no gene match: 6. The CDR3 coding sequence is TGTGCCAGCAGCCCCGGGACAGCGTTCTATGGCTACACCTTC. Its translation: CASSPGTAFYGYTF.

The chain couples TRBV6-5 to TRBJ2-7; D not resolved. Trimming removed 2 bases from V and 1 base from J, with 12 bases in between. The CDR3 totals 15 residues. Germline V gives CDR1 MNHEY, CDR2 SVGAGI. CDR3 coding DNA: TGTGCCAGCAGTTACCTTGGAACTATATCCTACGAGCAGTACTTC. Its translation is CASSYLGTISYEQYF.

This clonotype was detected once. This sequence joins TRBV27 and TRBJ2-7; maybe TRBD2 (6 bases). The CDR3 consists of 14 residues. V lost 4 bases, J lost 3 bases, and 13 bases lay in between. Germline V gene data show CDR1 as MNHEY and CDR2 as SMNVEV (reference sequence). CDR3 in amino acids: CASSWGKGGYEQYF. CDR3 coding DNA: TGTGCCAGCAGTTGGGGAAAGGGAGGCTACGAGCAGTACTTC.

This clonotype has a single count. V usage is TRBV20-1 and J usage is TRBJ2-3, with 9 bases that match TRBD2. Germline assignment: CDR1 DFQATT and CDR2 SNEGSKA (reference sequence). CDR3 length: 14 residues. The V gene end was trimmed by 6 bases and the J gene end by 1 base; junction bases not matched to a gene: 5. The CDR3 DNA is TGCAGTGCGCGGACTAGCGTAGGCACAGATACGCAGTATTTT. This encodes CSARTSVGTDTQYF.

The J gene is TRBJ2-1, the V gene TRBV6-5; D is tentatively TRBD1 or TRBD2 (5 bases each). With 0 bases removed from V and 9 bases from J, the gap between germline ends came to 12 bases. The CDR3 sequence is 14 residues long. CDR1 and CDR2 (germline): MNHEY, SVGAGI. The CDR3 DNA reads TGTGCCAGCAGTTACTCGGCCGGGGCCGGTGAGCAGTTCTTC. This codes for CASSYSAGAGEQFF.

The V call is TRBV6-2 or TRBV6-3, the J call TRBJ2-1, with 7 bases matching TRBD1. The CDR3 is made up of 14 amino acids. V lost 6 bases to trimming and J lost 4 bases; unmatched junction nucleotides: 6. CDR1 and CDR2 (germline): MNHEY, SVGEGT. CDR3 loop: CASREGQLYNEQFF. In DNA form, the CDR3 reads TGTGCCAGCAGAGAGGGACAGCTGTACAATGAGCAGTTCTTC.

In this sample, this clonotype turned up a few times. This sequence joins TRBV28 and TRBJ2-3; TRBD1 aligns across 11 bases. This CDR3 comprises 17 residues. Germline loops: CDR1 MDHEN, CDR2 SYDVKM. Trimming at V came to 1 base and at J to 2 bases, leaving 5 bases not matched to a gene. The CDR3 sequence: CASSLFGQGAITDTQYF. The DNA for the CDR3 is TGTGCCAGCAGTTTATTTGGACAGGGGGCTATCACAGATACGCAGTATTTT. Together with reference TRBV28 and TRBJ2-3, the CDR3 gives the full variable domain: DVKVTQSSRYLVKRTGEKVFLECVQDMDHENMFWYRQDPGLGLRLIYFSYDVKMKEKGDIPEGYSVSREKKERFSLILESASTNQTSMYLCASSLFGQGAITDTQYFGPGTRLTVL.

This sequence joins TRBV7-9 and TRBJ2-2; 8 nucleotides agree with TRBD1. CDR3 size: 17 residues. Germline loops: CDR1 SEHNR, CDR2 FQNEAQ (reference sequence). V shed 11 bases and J 0 bases; nucleotides not matched to a gene: 14. The CDR3 protein is CAGGRDRKTSNTGELFF. In DNA form, the CDR3 reads TGTGCCGGCGGACGGGACAGGAAGACATCGAACACCGGGGAGCTGTTTTTT.

V usage is TRBV9 and J usage is TRBJ2-1; weak D call: TRBD2 (7 bases). CDR1 is SGDLS and CDR2 is YYNGEE in the germline V gene. This CDR3 region has 15 residues. Trimming stripped 0 bases from V and 5 bases from J, with 12 bases between. Here the CDR3 reads CASSVGEGENNEQFF. The CDR3 bases are TGTGCCAGCAGCGTAGGGGAGGGGGAGAACAATGAGCAGTTCTTC.